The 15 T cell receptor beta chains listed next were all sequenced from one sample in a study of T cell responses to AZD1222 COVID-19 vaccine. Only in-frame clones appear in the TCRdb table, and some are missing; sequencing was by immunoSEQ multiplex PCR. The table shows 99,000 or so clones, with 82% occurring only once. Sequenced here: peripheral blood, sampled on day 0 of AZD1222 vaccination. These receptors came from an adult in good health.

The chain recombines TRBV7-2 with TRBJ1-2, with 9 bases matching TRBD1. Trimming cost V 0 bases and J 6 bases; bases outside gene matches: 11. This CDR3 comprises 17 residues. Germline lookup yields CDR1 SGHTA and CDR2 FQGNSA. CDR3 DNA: TGTGCCAGCAGCTTAGCCCTTGGGACAGGGATTAGGAATGGCTACACCTTC. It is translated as CASSLALGTGIRNGYTF.

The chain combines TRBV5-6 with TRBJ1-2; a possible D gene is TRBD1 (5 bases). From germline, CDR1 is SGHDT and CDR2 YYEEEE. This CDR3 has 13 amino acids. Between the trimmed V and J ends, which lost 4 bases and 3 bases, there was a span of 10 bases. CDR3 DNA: TGTGCCAGCAGCCCGGGACGGGACTATGGCTACACCTTC. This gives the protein CASSPGRDYGYTF.

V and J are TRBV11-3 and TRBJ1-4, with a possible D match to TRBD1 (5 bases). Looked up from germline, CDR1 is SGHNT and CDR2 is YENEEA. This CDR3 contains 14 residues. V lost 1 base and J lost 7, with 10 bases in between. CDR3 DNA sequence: TGTGCCAGCAGCTTAGTCTCGAGGGGTGAAAAACTGTTTTTT. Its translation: CASSLVSRGEKLFF.

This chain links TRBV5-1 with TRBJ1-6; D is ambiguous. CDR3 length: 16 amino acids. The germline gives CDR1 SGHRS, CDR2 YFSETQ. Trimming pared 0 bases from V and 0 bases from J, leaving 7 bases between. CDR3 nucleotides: TGCGCCAGCAGCTTGGCACAGAGCTCCTATAATTCACCCCTCCACTTT. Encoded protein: CASSLAQSSYNSPLHF.

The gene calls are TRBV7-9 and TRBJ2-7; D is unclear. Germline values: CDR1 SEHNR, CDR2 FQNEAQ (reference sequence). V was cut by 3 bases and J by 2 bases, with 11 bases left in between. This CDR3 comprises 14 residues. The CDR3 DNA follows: TGTGCCAGCAGCTTTGGCAGCCAGACCTACGAGCAGTACTTC. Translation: CASSFGSQTYEQYF. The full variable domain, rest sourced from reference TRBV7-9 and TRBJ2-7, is DTGVSQNPRHKITKRGQNVTFRCDPISEHNRLYWYRQTLGQGPEFLTYFQNEAQLEKSRLLSDRFSAERPKGSFSTLEIQRTEQGDSAMYLCASSFGSQTYEQYFGPGTRLTVT.

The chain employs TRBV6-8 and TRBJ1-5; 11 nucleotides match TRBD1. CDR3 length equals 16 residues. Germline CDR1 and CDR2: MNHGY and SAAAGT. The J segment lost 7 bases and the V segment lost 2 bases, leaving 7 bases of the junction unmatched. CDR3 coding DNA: TGTGCCAGCAGTTACGGTGGACAGGGGGCATCGCAGCCCCAGCATTTT. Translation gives CASSYGGQGASQPQHF.

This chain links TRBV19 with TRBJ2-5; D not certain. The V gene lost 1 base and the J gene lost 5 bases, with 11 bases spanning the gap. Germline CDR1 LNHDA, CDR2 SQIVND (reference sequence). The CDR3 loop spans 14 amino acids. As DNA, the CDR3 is TGTGCCAGTAGTATAGGACACACTGGGGAGACCCAGTACTTC. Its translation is CASSIGHTGETQYF. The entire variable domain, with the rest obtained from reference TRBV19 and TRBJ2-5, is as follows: DGGITQSPKYLFRKEGQNVTLSCEQNLNHDAMYWYRQDPGQGLRLIYYSQIVNDFQKGDIAEGYSVSREKKESFPLTVTSAQKNPTAFYLCASSIGHTGETQYFGPGTRLLVL.

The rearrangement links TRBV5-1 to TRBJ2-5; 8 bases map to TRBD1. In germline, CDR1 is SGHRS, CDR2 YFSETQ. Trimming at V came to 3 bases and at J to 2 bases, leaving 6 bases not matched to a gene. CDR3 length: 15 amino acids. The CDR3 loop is CASSSRTGLQETQYF. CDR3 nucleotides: TGCGCCAGCAGCTCACGGACAGGGCTACAAGAGACCCAGTACTTC.

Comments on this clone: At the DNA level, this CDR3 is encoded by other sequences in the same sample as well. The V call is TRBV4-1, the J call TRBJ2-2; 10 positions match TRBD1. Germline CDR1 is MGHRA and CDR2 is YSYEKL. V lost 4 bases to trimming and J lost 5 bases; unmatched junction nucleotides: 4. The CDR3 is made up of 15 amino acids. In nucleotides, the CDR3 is TGCGCCAGCAGCCCGGACAGGGGGATTACCGGGGAGCTGTTTTTT. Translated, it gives CASSPDRGITGELFF.

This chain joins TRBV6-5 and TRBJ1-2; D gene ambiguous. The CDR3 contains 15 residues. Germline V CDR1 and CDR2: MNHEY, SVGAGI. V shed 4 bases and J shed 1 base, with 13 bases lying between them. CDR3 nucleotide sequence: TGTGCCAGCAGTTTAGGGCCACGCAGTAACTATGGCTACACCTTC. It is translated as CASSLGPRSNYGYTF.

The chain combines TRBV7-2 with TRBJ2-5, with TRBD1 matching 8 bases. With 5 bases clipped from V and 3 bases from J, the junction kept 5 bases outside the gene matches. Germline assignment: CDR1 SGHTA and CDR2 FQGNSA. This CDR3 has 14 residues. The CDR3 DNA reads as TGTGCCAGCAGCGCCAACAGGGGGAAAGAGACCCAGTACTTC. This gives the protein CASSANRGKETQYF.

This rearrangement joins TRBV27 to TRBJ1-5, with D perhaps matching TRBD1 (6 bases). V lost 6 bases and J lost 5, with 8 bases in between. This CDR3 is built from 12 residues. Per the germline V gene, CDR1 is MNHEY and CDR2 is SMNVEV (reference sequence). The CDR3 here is CASSPGDQPQHF. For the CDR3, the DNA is TGTGCCAGCAGCCCAGGGGATCAGCCCCAGCATTTT.

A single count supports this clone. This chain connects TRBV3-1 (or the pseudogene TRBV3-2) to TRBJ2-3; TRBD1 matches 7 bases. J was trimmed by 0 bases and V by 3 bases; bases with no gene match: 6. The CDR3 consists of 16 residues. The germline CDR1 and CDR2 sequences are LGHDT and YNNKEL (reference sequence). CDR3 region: CASSHDQGVSTDTQYF. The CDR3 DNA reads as TGTGCCAGCAGCCATGATCAGGGGGTTAGCACAGATACGCAGTATTTT.

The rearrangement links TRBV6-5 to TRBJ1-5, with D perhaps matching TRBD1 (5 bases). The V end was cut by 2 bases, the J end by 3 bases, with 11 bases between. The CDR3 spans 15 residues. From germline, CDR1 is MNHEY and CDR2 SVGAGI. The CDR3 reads CASSYPDSPNQPQHF. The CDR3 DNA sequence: TGTGCCAGCAGTTACCCCGACAGCCCCAATCAGCCCCAGCATTTT.

CDR3 protein: CASSGAGNYGYTF. As DNA, the CDR3 is TGTGCCAGCAGCGGGGCCGGTAACTATGGCTACACCTTC. The chain employs TRBV9 and TRBJ1-2; D call uncertain. Deletions cut 3 bases from V and 1 base from J, with 7 bases between. Germline assignment: CDR1 SGDLS and CDR2 YYNGEE. The CDR3 runs to 13 residues.